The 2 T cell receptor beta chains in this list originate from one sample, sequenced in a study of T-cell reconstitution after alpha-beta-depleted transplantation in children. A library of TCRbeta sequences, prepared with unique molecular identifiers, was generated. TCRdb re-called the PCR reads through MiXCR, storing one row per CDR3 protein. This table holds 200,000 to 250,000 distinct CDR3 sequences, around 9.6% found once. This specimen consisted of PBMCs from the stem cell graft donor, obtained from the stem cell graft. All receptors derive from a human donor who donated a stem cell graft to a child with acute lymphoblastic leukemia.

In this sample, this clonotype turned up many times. The CDR3 DNA follows: TGTGCCAGCAGTGATTCAGGACTAGCGGGGTTGGGGGCAAGGTTCTTC. Translated, it gives CASSDSGLAGLGARFF. V and J are TRBV12-3 or TRBV12-4 and TRBJ2-1; 12 bases map to TRBD2. The trim removed 5 bases at V and 15 bases at J, leaving 17 bases unmatched. This CDR3 is built from 16 residues.

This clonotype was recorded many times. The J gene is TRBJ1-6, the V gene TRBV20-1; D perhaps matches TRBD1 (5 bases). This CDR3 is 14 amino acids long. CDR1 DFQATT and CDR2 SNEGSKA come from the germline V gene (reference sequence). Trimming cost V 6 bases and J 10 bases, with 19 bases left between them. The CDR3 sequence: CSAHPQGVGSPLHF. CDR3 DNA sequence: TGCAGTGCGCACCCCCAGGGAGTAGGATCACCCCTCCACTTT.